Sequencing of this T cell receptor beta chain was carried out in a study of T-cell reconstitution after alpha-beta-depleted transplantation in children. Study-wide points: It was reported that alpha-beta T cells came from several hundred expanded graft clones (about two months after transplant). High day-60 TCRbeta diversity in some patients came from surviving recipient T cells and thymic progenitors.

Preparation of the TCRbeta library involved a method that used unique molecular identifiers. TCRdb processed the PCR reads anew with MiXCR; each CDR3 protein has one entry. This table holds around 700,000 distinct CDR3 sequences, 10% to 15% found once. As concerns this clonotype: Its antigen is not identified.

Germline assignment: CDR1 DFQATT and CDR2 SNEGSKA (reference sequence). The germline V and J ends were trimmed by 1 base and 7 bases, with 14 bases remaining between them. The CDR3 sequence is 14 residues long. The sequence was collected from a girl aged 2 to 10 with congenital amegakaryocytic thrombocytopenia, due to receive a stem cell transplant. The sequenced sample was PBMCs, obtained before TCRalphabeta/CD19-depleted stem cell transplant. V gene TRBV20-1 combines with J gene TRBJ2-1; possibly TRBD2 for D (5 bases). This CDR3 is CSARVRGIRNEQFF. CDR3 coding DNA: TGCAGTGCTAGAGTTCGGGGAATTAGGAATGAGCAGTTCTTC.